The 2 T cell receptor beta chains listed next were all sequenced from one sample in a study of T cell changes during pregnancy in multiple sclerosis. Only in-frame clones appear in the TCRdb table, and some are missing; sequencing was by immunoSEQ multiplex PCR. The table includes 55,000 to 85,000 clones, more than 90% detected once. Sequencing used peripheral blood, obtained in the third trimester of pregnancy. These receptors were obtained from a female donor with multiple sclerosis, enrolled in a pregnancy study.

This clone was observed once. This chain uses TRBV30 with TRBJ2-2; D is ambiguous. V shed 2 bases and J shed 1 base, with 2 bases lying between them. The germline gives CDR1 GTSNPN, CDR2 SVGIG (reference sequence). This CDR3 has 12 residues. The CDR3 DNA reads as TGTGCCTGGAGTCTGAACACCGGGGAGCTGTTTTTT. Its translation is CAWSLNTGELFF.

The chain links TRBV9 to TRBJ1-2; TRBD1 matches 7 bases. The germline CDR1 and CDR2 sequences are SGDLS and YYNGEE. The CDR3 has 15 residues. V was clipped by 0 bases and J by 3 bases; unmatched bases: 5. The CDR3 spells CASSVAPRGDYGYTF. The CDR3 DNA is TGTGCCAGCAGCGTAGCGCCCAGGGGGGACTATGGCTACACCTTC.